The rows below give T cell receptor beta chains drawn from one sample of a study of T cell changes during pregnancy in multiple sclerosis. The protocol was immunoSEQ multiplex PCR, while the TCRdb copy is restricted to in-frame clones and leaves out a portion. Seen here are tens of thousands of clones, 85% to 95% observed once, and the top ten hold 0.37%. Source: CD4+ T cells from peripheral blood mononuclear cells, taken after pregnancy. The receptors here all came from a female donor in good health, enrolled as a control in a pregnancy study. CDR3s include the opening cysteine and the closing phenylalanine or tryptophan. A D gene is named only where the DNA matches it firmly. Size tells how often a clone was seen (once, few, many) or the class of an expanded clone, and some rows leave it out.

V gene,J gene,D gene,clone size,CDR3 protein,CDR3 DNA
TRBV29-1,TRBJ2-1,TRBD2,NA,CSGVKAGLPYNEQFF,TGCAGCGGTGTTAAAGCGGGATTGCCTTACAATGAGCAGTTCTTC
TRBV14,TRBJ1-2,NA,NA,CASSEVAGYGYTF,TGTGCCAGCAGCGAGGTCGCAGGGTATGGCTACACCTTC
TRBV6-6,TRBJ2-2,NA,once,CASSLLTGTGELFF,TGTGCCAGCAGTTTGCTCACAGGGACCGGGGAGCTGTTTTTT
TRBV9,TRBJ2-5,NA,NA,CASSVRGREETQYF,TGTGCCAGCAGCGTAAGGGGGAGAGAAGAGACCCAGTACTTC
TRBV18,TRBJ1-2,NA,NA,CASSPNRDSYGYTF,TGTGCCAGCTCACCTAATAGGGACTCCTATGGCTACACCTTC
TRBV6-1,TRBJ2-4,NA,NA,CASSEGGGKLAKNIQYF,TGTGCCAGCAGTGAAGGGGGCGGGAAACTAGCCAAAAACATTCAGTACTTC
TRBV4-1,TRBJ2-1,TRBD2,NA,CASSDAGGVDNEQFF,TGCGCCAGCAGCGATGCGGGAGGGGTAGACAATGAGCAGTTCTTC
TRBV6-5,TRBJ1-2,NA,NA,CASRQAGHYGYTF,TGTGCCAGCAGGCAGGCGGGGCACTATGGCTACACCTTC
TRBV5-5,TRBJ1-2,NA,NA,CASGSLNYGYTF,TGTGCCAGCGGCTCCCTTAACTATGGCTACACCTTC
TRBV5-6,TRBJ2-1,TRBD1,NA,CASSLAGQGFHEQFF,TGTGCCAGCAGCTTGGCAGGACAGGGGTTCCATGAGCAGTTCTTC
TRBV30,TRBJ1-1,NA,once,CARAGTTEAFF,TGTGCCAGAGCCGGGACAACTGAAGCTTTCTTT
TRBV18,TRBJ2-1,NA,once,CASSRQTDEQFF,TGTGCCAGCTCACGACAGACAGATGAGCAGTTCTTC
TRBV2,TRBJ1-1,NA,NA,CASTRAGLGTEAFF,TGTGCCAGCACAAGGGCAGGGTTGGGCACTGAAGCTTTCTTT
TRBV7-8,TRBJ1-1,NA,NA,CASSRSQGAGEAFF,TGTGCCAGCAGCCGATCTCAAGGGGCTGGTGAAGCTTTCTTT
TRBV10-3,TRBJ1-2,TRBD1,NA,CAISPGTGNYGYTF,TGTGCCATCAGTCCAGGGACAGGGAACTATGGCTACACCTTC
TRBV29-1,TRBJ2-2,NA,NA,CSVEVGVTGELFF,TGCAGCGTTGAAGTCGGGGTCACCGGGGAGCTGTTTTTT
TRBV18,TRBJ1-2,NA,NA,CASSPTANYGYTF,TGTGCCAGCTCACCGACAGCGAACTATGGCTACACCTTC
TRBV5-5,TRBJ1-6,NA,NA,CASSLPRDTYNSPLHF,TGTGCCAGCAGCTTGCCCCGGGACACCTATAATTCACCCCTCCACTTT
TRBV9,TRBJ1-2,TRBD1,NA,CASSVLSGTGGKRHGYTF,TGTGCCAGCAGCGTACTCTCCGGGACAGGGGGTAAGCGTCATGGCTACACCTTC
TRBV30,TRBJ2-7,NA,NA,CAWSETGRVYGQYF,TGTGCCTGGAGTGAGACAGGCAGGGTGTATGGGCAGTACTTC
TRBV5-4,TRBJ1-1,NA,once,CASGHPNTEAFF,TGTGCCAGCGGACACCCGAACACTGAAGCTTTCTTT
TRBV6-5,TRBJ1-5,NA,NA,CASSSTGFGNQPQHF,TGTGCCAGCAGCTCCACGGGGTTTGGCAATCAGCCCCAGCATTTT
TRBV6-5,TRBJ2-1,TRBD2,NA,CATKRGGFNEQFF,TGTGCCACCAAGCGGGGGGGCTTCAATGAGCAGTTCTTC
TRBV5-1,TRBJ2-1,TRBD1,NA,CASSSGDRTYNEQFF,TGCGCCAGCAGTTCTGGGGACAGGACCTACAATGAGCAGTTCTTC
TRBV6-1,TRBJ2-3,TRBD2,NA,CASINRGTSVYTQYF,TGTGCCAGCATTAACAGGGGGACTAGCGTCTATACGCAGTATTTT
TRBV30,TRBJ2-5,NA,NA,CAWSTGTWYF,TGTGCCTGGAGTACCGGGACATGGTACTTC
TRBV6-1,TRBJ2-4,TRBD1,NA,CASSGGQGSFLAKNIQYF,TGTGCCAGCAGTGGGGGACAGGGGAGCTTCCTAGCCAAAAACATTCAGTACTTC
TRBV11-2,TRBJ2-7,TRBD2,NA,CASSPIISGRAYEQYF,TGTGCCAGCAGCCCTATCATAAGCGGGAGGGCATACGAGCAGTACTTC
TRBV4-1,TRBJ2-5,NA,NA,CASSRPGLQETQYF,TGCGCCAGCAGCCGCCCGGGACTTCAAGAGACCCAGTACTTC
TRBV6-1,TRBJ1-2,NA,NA,CASSEGGRASREKGYTF,TGTGCCAGCAGTGAAGGGGGCAGGGCGTCGCGGGAGAAGGGCTACACCTTC
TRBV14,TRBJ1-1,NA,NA,CASSRSTGGYEAFF,TGTGCCAGCAGCCGTTCGACAGGCGGTTATGAAGCTTTCTTT
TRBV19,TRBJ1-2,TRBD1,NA,CASRGQGSNYGYTF,TGTGCCAGTAGAGGACAGGGGTCTAACTATGGCTACACCTTC
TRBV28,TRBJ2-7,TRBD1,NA,CASRGDSSYEQYF,TGTGCCAGCAGAGGGGACAGCTCCTACGAGCAGTACTTC
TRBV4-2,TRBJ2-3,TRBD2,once,CASSPGTSGSPSDTQYF,TGTGCCAGCAGCCCTGGGACTAGCGGGAGCCCTTCCGATACGCAGTATTTT
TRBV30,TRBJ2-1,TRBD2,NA,CAWASYTGTSGKNEQFF,TGTGCCTGGGCGTCTTATACCGGGACTAGCGGGAAAAATGAGCAGTTCTTC
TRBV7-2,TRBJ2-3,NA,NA,CASSLDQDRSDTQYF,TGTGCCAGCAGCTTAGATCAGGACAGAAGTGATACGCAGTATTTT
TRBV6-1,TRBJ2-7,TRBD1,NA,CASRSGQGSYEQYF,TGTGCCAGCAGGTCCGGACAGGGGTCCTACGAGCAGTACTTC
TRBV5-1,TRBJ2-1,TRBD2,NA,CASSLAGTSGRANEQFF,TGCGCCAGCAGCTTGGCAGGGACTAGCGGGAGGGCCAATGAGCAGTTCTTC
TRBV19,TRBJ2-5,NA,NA,CASRAGNWGQETQYF,TGTGCCAGTAGGGCGGGGAATTGGGGCCAAGAGACCCAGTACTTC
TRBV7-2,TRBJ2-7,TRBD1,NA,CASSLERQGPYEQYF,TGTGCCAGCAGCTTAGAAAGACAGGGTCCCTACGAGCAGTACTTC
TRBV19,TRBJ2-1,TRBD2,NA,CASSILGLENEQFF,TGTGCCAGTAGTATTCTGGGACTAGAGAATGAGCAGTTCTTC
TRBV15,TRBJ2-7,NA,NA,CATSRGGLSSYEQYF,TGTGCCACCAGCAGAGGAGGTCTGAGCTCCTACGAGCAGTACTTC
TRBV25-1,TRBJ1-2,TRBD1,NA,CASKPWGQGYGYTF,TGTGCCAGCAAGCCGTGGGGACAGGGGTATGGCTACACCTTC
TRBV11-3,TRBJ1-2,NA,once,CASSSTNSYGYTF,TGTGCCAGCAGCTCAACAAATTCATATGGCTACACCTTC
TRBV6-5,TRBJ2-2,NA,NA,CASSYSPGPNTGELFF,TGTGCCAGCAGTTACTCCCCAGGTCCGAACACCGGGGAGCTGTTTTTT
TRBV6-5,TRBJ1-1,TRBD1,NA,CASSPRDSKNTEAFF,TGTGCCAGCAGTCCACGGGACAGCAAGAACACTGAAGCTTTCTTT
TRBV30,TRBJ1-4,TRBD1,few,CAWSSGRQGGEKLFF,TGTGCCTGGAGTTCGGGGAGGCAGGGGGGTGAAAAACTGTTTTTT
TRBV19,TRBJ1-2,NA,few,CASSSSPASGYTF,TGTGCCAGTAGCTCGAGCCCAGCGTCTGGCTACACCTTC
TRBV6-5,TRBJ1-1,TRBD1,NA,CASSYSTGGRNTEAFF,TGTGCCAGCAGTTACTCTACAGGGGGCAGAAATACTGAAGCTTTCTTT
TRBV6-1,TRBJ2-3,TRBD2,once,CASSGTSGSNTQYF,TGTGCCAGCAGTGGGACTAGCGGGAGTAATACGCAGTATTTT
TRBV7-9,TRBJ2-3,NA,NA,CASSLQGDTQYF,TGTGCCAGCAGCTTACAGGGAGATACGCAGTATTTT
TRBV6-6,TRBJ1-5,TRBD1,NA,CASSKQGAVVPQHF,TGTGCCAGCAGTAAACAGGGGGCGGTTGTGCCCCAGCATTTT
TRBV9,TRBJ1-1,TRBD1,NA,CASSVGQGDTEAFF,TGTGCCAGCAGCGTAGGACAGGGAGACACTGAAGCTTTCTTT
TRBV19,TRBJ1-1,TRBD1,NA,CASSWARGQGMNTEAFF,TGTGCCAGTAGTTGGGCTAGGGGGCAGGGGATGAACACTGAAGCTTTCTTT
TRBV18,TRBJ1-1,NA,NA,CASSSLGKNTEAFF,TGTGCCAGCTCATCGCTCGGGAAGAACACTGAAGCTTTCTTT